Included here is one T cell receptor (beta chain) sequence, with context. This sample was taken from a study of blood T cell repertoires in COVID-19. Looking at the study overall: COVID-19 samples, acute and convalescent, were from the United States, Italy and Spain.

CDR3 length: 14 residues. Germline V CDR1 and CDR2: LGHDT, YNNKEL (reference sequence). The V end was cut by 1 base, the J end by 5 bases, with 12 bases between. The authors' processing: From reference gene primer amplification, estimates of nucleated cell counts were derived. Profiling relied on immunoSEQ multiplex PCR, and the TCRdb table lists in-frame clones only, not all of them. For V, J and clone size, that table is used; D and trimming come from the DNA. Found here are 70,000 to 80,000 clones, roughly 80% of them singletons; the top ten hold around 10%. The chain recombines TRBV3-1 (or the pseudogene TRBV3-2) with TRBJ2-7; perhaps TRBD1 as D (6 bases). The source material was peripheral blood. This sequence originates from a man aged 50 or older with acute or convalescent COVID-19. In DNA, the CDR3 is TGTGCCAGCAGCCAAGGTCAACAGGGCCACGAGCAGTACTTC. Amino acids: CASSQGQQGHEQYF.